The rows below give T cell receptor beta chains drawn from one sample of a study of blood T cell repertoires in COVID-19. Produced via immunoSEQ multiplex PCR; TCRdb's table is partial and in-frame only. The table has about 240,000 clones, about 90% seen once. The sequencing sample was made of peripheral blood. These receptors were obtained from a man between 60 and 75 years old with acute or convalescent COVID-19. The CDR3 runs from the conserved cysteine through the conserved F or W.

CDR3 protein	V gene	J gene
CATSDFKADEQFF	TRBV24-1	TRBJ2-1
CSVEDVTSKPGEQYF	TRBV29-1	TRBJ2-7
CASSPGQGRNPEAFF	TRBV5-1	TRBJ1-1
CASPGTGEDTQYF	TRBV18	TRBJ2-3
CASSAGQGGHGYTF	TRBV5-1	TRBJ1-2
CASSVSSGGGTAEAFF	TRBV9	TRBJ1-1
CASSNTGRAGYTF	TRBV12-3/TRBV12-4	TRBJ1-2
CASIPETSRSYEQYF	TRBV28	TRBJ2-7
CSVNTDRKETQYF	TRBV29-1	TRBJ2-5
CATSRDRGEGTYGYTF	TRBV15	TRBJ1-2
CASTLAGGPGNEQFF	TRBV11-2	TRBJ2-1
CASSLVYRDSAEAFF	TRBV5-6	TRBJ1-1
CASSKRGSIQETQYF	TRBV5-1	TRBJ2-5
CASSLAPGVEGNTIYF	TRBV5-1	TRBJ1-3
CASSLSLPSTDTQYF	TRBV5-5	TRBJ2-3
CASSLVQGSSYNSPLHF	TRBV28	TRBJ1-6
CASSSDSLNEKLFF	TRBV6-6	TRBJ1-4
CASSQEVAGTGSVEQYF	TRBV3-1/TRBV3-2	TRBJ2-7
CASSQEGRGRVDTQYF	TRBV4-1	TRBJ2-3
CASSLEAHGYTF	TRBV28	TRBJ1-2
CATSDSLRGTPYGYTF	TRBV24-1	TRBJ1-2
CASSLNPSAGGVDEQFF	TRBV7-3	TRBJ2-1
CASSLVRTGLAYEQYF	TRBV7-2	TRBJ2-7
CASSQGGLGYGYTF	TRBV4-3	TRBJ1-2
CASSVEQGNTIYF	TRBV9	TRBJ1-3
CASSGSGGTEAFF	TRBV19	TRBJ1-1
CASSSDGSAHEQYF	TRBV6-2/TRBV6-3	TRBJ2-7
CSASSRTGKQPQHF	TRBV20-1	TRBJ1-5
CASSLGQGREEAFF	TRBV5-1	TRBJ1-1
CASSQDYGTQIYGYTF	TRBV4-3	TRBJ1-2
CASSVNRGNQPQHF	TRBV7-8	TRBJ1-5
CASSPLGGRGNTEAFF	TRBV28	TRBJ1-1
CASFRGLVSGANVLTF	TRBV28	TRBJ2-6
CAPLGGGFNYGYTF	TRBV10-3	TRBJ1-2
CASSVGQGVQETQYF	TRBV19	TRBJ2-5
CAWSGGGNQPQHF	TRBV30	TRBJ1-5
CASSLSKGNNEQYF	TRBV5-1	TRBJ2-7
CASSDLASGRANTQYF	TRBV2	TRBJ2-3
CASSIPSTGNYGYTF	TRBV19	TRBJ1-2
CASSQGQGASYTF	TRBV19	TRBJ1-2
CASSGGESNQPQHF	TRBV6-6	TRBJ1-5
CASSQDSIRIGEKLFF	TRBV3-1/TRBV3-2	TRBJ1-4